Included here is one T cell receptor (beta chain) sequence, with context. The data stem from a study of blood T cell repertoires in COVID-19. For the study at large: The analysed material was cDNA or gDNA that came from T cells, B-cell-depleted T cells, or PBMCs.

Original processing notes: Estimated nucleated cell counts came from reference gene primer amplification. The assay was immunoSEQ multiplex PCR, and TCRdb's table has in-frame clones only and misses some. V and J calls and clone size come straight from that table; D and trimming were deduced from the DNA. The data show about 220,000 clones, 85% seen once. CDR1 and CDR2 from the germline V gene are LGHNA and YNFKEQ. V shed 6 bases and J shed 2 bases, with 10 bases lying between them. This CDR3 has 14 residues. This clonotype was sampled from a man aged 50 or older who had recovered from COVID-19. The material sequenced was peripheral blood. The chain is built from TRBV4-2 and TRBJ2-2; D unclear. This CDR3 is CASRPGRNTGELFF. The DNA of the CDR3 is TGTGCCAGCAGGCCTGGGCGAAACACCGGGGAGCTGTTTTTT.